The 15 T cell receptor beta chains below all came from one sample that was sequenced in a study of cytomegalovirus exposure and HLA in healthy donors. In the PCR, 60 Vbeta and 13 Jbeta primers were used. Assay used: immunoSEQ multiplex PCR; TCRdb lists only in-frame clones, some missing. Of about 140,000 clones listed, about three fifths are singletons. The source material was PBMCs. The receptors stem from a male donor in good health and CMV-seronegative.

The chain uses TRBV27 and TRBJ2-7; TRBD1 agrees at 11 bases. CDR1 is MNHEY and CDR2 is SMNVEV in the germline V gene (reference sequence). V dropped 8 bases and J dropped 4; count of bases not matched to a gene: 4. The CDR3 contains 13 residues. The CDR3 sequence: CASQGQGAYEQYF. Here the CDR3 DNA reads TGTGCCAGCCAAGGACAGGGGGCGTACGAGCAGTACTTC.

The chain links TRBV29-1 to TRBJ1-1; TRBD1 matches 9 bases. J lost 4 bases, V lost 8 bases, and 5 bases had no gene match. This CDR3 spans 12 amino acids. Per germline, CDR1 SQVTM and CDR2 ANQGSEA. The CDR3 loop reads CSTRGQGTEAFF. The CDR3 DNA follows: TGCAGCACTCGGGGACAGGGCACTGAAGCTTTCTTT.

Only a few counts were recorded for this clone. The chain links TRBV7-9 to TRBJ2-2; TRBD2 matches at 7 bases. The germline V gene encodes CDR1 SEHNR and CDR2 FQNEAQ (reference sequence). The junction had 10 bases not matched to a gene; V was cut back by 6 bases and J by 6 bases. The length of the CDR3 is 15 residues. CDR3 sequence: CASRPGGSNPGELFF. CDR3 nucleotide sequence: TGTGCCAGCAGACCGGGAGGCTCCAATCCCGGGGAGCTGTTTTTT.

V is TRBV28 and J is TRBJ2-2, with 10 bases identical to TRBD1. Germline assignment: CDR1 MDHEN and CDR2 SYDVKM. Unmatched junction bases numbered 4, after V lost 2 bases and J lost 13 bases. This CDR3 has 13 residues. The CDR3 region is CASSLGTGVSLFF. The CDR3 DNA reads as TGTGCCAGCAGTTTAGGGACAGGGGTCTCGCTGTTTTTT.

The chain combines TRBV28 with TRBJ1-1; the match to TRBD1 covers 7 bases. Germline V gene data show CDR1 as MDHEN and CDR2 as SYDVKM. V gave up 7 bases and J gave up 5 bases; unmatched junction bases: 4. The CDR3 length is 12 residues. The CDR3 nucleotides are TGTGCCAGCACCCAGGGGGATACTGAAGCTTTCTTT. Translation gives CASTQGDTEAFF.

This clone was detected only a few times. The chain combines TRBV30 with TRBJ1-6; 9 nucleotides align to TRBD1. Germline values: CDR1 GTSNPN, CDR2 SVGIG (reference sequence). V dropped 2 bases and J dropped 9; count of bases not matched to a gene: 5. CDR3 length equals 14 residues. The CDR3 nucleotides are TGTGCCTGGAGTACCCGGGACAGGGTTTCACCCCTCCACTTT. Translating gives CAWSTRDRVSPLHF.

The CDR3 region has the DNA TGTGCCAGCAGCTTAGATCGACTGTCCCGAAGCACAGATACGCAGTATTTT. Translation: CASSLDRLSRSTDTQYF. The rearrangement uses TRBV7-9 and TRBJ2-3, with D uncertain. Germline assignment: CDR1 SEHNR and CDR2 FQNEAQ (reference sequence). V was shortened by 1 base and J by 0 bases, with 14 bases between the two germline ends. CDR3 size: 17 residues.

This chain joins TRBV9 and TRBJ2-3; 8 bases are a match to TRBD1. Germline CDR1 and CDR2: SGDLS and YYNGEE. V shed 0 bases, J shed 2 bases, and the junction held 5 bases outside the gene matches. The CDR3 spans 16 residues. CDR3 nucleotides: TGTGCCAGCAGCGTAGGGACAGGGAAATACACAGATACGCAGTATTTT. Its protein is CASSVGTGKYTDTQYF.

The chain links TRBV30 to TRBJ2-1, with 7 bases fitting TRBD2. The germline gives CDR1 GTSNPN, CDR2 SVGIG (reference sequence). Trimming at V came to 0 bases and at J to 3 bases, leaving 5 bases not matched to a gene. The CDR3 covers 15 residues. CDR3 loop: CAWSVRASGYNEQFF. The CDR3 DNA is TGTGCCTGGAGTGTTAGGGCTAGCGGCTACAATGAGCAGTTCTTC.

CDR3 sequence: CAWVDSLNTEAFF. The CDR3 DNA follows: TGTGCCTGGGTAGACAGTCTGAACACTGAAGCTTTCTTT. The V and J genes are TRBV30 and TRBJ1-1; perhaps TRBD1 as D (5 bases). The V and J ends lost 5 bases and 0 bases respectively, with 10 bases between them. This CDR3 contains 13 residues. Looked up from germline, CDR1 is GTSNPN and CDR2 is SVGIG (reference sequence).

The V and J genes are TRBV29-1 and TRBJ2-7, with D perhaps matching TRBD1 (6 bases). Looked up from germline, CDR1 is SQVTM and CDR2 is ANQGSEA. The V end lost 6 bases, the J end lost 2 bases, and 14 bases lay between the germline ends. The CDR3 spans 13 residues. The CDR3 sequence: CSVVTGTTYEQYF. CDR3 nucleotides: TGCAGCGTGGTAACCGGGACAACCTACGAGCAGTACTTC.

The V and J genes are TRBV5-4 and TRBJ2-3; 7 bases line up with TRBD2. Germline trimming cut 0 bases from V and 4 bases from J; bases unmatched to any gene: 8. The germline V gene encodes CDR1 SGHNT and CDR2 YYREEE (reference sequence). The CDR3 consists of 16 residues. The CDR3 DNA reads as TGTGCCAGCAGCTTGGGTCGCAGGGAGGGAGCAGATACGCAGTATTTT. Protein sequence: CASSLGRREGADTQYF.

The chain uses TRBV6-1 and TRBJ2-4; 12 bases align to TRBD2. This CDR3 comprises 16 residues. Germline CDR1 and CDR2: MNHNS and SASEGT. V trimming: 4 bases; J trimming: 4 bases; junction bases outside the gene matches: 5. The CDR3 coding sequence is TGTGCCAGCAGTGGGCCTAGCGGGGGGGCAAAAAACATTCAGTACTTC. This codes for CASSGPSGGAKNIQYF.

In its sample, this clone was seen a few times. The junction differs from germline at one of its ends, possibly a read error. J is TRBJ1-2 and V is TRBV30, with 10 bases that match TRBD1. This CDR3 region has 15 residues. In germline, CDR1 is GTSNPN, CDR2 SVGIG (reference sequence). CDR3 residues: CAWRLPGQGTGGNTF. For the CDR3, the DNA is TGTGCCTGGAGACTCCCGGGACAGGGGACGGGTGGCAACACCTTC. Drawing the rest from reference TRBV30 and TRBJ1-2, the complete variable domain is SQTIHQWPATLVQPVGSPLSLECTVEGTSNPNLYWYRQAAGRGLQLLFYSVGIGQISSEVPQNLSASRPQDRQFILSSKKLLLSDSGFYLCAWRLPGQGTGGNTFGSGTRLTVV.

This clone was counted only a few times. V is TRBV7-2 and J is TRBJ2-3; 8 nucleotides agree with TRBD2. CDR3 length: 15 amino acids. The trim removed 0 bases at V and 6 bases at J, leaving 5 bases unmatched. Germline loops: CDR1 SGHTA, CDR2 FQGNSA. The DNA of the CDR3 is TGTGCCAGCAGCTTAGCTGGCGGGGGGCTGGATACGCAGTATTTT. This translates into CASSLAGGGLDTQYF.